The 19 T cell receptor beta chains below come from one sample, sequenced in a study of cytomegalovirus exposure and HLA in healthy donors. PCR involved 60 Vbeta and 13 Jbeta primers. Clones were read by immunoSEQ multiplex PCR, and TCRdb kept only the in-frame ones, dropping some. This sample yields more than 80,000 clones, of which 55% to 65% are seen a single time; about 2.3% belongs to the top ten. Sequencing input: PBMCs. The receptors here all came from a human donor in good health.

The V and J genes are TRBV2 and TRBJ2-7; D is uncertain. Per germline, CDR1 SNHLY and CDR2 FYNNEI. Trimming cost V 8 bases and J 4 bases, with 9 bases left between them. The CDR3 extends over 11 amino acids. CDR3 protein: CASAAAYEQYF. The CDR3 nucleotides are TGTGCCAGCGCGGCCGCGTACGAGCAGTACTTC.

This CDR3 reads CSATGNEQFF. The CDR3 nucleotides are TGCAGTGCTACCGGGAATGAGCAGTTCTTC. The rearrangement joins TRBV20-1 to TRBJ2-1; no firm D call. Germline values: CDR1 DFQATT, CDR2 SNEGSKA (reference sequence). CDR3 length: 10 amino acids. V shed 4 bases and J shed 7 bases, with 5 bases lying between them.

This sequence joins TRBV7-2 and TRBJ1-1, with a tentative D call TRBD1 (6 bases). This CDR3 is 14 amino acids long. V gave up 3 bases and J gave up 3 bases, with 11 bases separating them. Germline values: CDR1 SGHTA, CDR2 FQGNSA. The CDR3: CASSFLPGDTEAFF. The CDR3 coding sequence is TGTGCCAGCAGCTTTCTTCCAGGGGACACTGAAGCTTTCTTT. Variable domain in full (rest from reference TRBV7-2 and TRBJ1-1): GAGVSQSPSNKVTEKGKDVELRCDPISGHTALYWYRQSLGQGLEFLIYFQGNSAPDKSGLPSDRFSAERTGGSVSTLTIQRTQQEDSAVYLCASSFLPGDTEAFFGQGTRLTVV.

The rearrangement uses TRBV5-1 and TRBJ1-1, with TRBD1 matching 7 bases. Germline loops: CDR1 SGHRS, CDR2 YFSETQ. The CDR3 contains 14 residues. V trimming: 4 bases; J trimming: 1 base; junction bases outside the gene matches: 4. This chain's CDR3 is CASSPGQPNTEAFF. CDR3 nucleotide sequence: TGCGCCAGCAGCCCGGGACAGCCGAACACTGAAGCTTTCTTT. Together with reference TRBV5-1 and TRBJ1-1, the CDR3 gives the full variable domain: KAGVTQTPRYLIKTRGQQVTLSCSPISGHRSVSWYQQTPGQGLQFLFEYFSETQRNKGNFPGRFSGRQFSNSRSEMNVSTLELGDSALYLCASSPGQPNTEAFFGQGTRLTVV.

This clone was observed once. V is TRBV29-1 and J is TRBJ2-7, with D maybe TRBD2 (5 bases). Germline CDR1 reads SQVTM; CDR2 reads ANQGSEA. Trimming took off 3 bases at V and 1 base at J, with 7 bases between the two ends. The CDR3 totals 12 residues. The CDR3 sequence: CSVDGDSYEQYF. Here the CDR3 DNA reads TGCAGCGTTGACGGGGATTCCTACGAGCAGTACTTC.

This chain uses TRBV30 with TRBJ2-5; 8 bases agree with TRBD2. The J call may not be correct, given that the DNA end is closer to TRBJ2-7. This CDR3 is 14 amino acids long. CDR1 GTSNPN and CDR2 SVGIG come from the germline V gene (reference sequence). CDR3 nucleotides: TGTGCCTGGAGTCGGGGGGGATTCACGGGCGAGCAGTACTTC. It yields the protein CAWSRGGFTGEQYF.

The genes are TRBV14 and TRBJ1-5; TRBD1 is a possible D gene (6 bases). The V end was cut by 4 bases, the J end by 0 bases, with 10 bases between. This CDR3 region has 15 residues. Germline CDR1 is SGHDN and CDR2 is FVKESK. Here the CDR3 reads CASSPQGNSNQPQHF. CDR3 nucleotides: TGTGCCAGCAGCCCCCAGGGGAATAGCAATCAGCCCCAGCATTTT.

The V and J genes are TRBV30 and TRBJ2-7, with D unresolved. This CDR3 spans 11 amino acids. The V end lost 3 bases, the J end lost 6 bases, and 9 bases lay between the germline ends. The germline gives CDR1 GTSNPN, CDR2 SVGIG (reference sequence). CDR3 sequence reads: CAWRMRGEQYF. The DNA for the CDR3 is TGTGCCTGGAGAATGAGAGGCGAGCAGTACTTC.

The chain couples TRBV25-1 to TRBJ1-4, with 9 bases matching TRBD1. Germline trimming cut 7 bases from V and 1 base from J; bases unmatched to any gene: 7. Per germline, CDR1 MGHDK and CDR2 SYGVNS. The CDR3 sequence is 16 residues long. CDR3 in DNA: TGTGCCAGCACGCGGGGACAGGGACGAACTAATGAAAAACTGTTTTTT. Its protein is CASTRGQGRTNEKLFF.

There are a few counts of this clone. CDR3 DNA sequence: TGTGCCAGCAGCTTAACGGGGGCGCGAGAAGGTGGGACCCAGTACTTC. Translating gives CASSLTGAREGGTQYF. J is TRBJ2-5 and V is TRBV7-3, with D possibly matching TRBD1 (6 bases). The ends were cut back, 0 bases at V and 7 bases at J, with 18 bases in the middle. This CDR3 comprises 16 residues. Germline V lookup: CDR1 SGHTA, CDR2 FQGTGA. Supplemented by reference TRBV7-3 and TRBJ2-5, the full variable domain reads GAGVSQTPSNKVTEKGKYVELRCDPISGHTALYWYRQSLGQGPEFLIYFQGTGAADDSGLPNDRFFAVRPEGSVSTLKIQRTERGDSAVYLCASSLTGAREGGTQYFGPGTRLLVL.

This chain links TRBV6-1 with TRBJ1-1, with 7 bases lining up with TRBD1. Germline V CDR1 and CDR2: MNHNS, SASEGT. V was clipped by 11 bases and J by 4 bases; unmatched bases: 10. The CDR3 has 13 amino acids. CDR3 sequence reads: CAGSQGRSTEAFF. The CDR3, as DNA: TGTGCCGGCTCACAGGGGAGAAGCACTGAAGCTTTCTTT.

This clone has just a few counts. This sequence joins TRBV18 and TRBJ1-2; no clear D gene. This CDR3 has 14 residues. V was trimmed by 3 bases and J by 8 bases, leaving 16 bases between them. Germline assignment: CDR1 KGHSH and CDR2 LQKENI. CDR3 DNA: TGTGCCAGCTCACCTAACTCCGACGCGAGGGGCTACACCTTC. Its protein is CASSPNSDARGYTF.

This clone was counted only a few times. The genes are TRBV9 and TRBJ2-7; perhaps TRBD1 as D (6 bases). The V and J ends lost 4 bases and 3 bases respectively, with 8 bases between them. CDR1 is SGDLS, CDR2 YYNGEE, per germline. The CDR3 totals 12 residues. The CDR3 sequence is CASSLDSYEQYF. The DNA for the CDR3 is TGTGCCAGCAGCTTGGACAGCTACGAGCAGTACTTC.

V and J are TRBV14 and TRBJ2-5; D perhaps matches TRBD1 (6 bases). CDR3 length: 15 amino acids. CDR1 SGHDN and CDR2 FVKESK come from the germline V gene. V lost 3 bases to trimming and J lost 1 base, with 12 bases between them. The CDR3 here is CASSQLQGPQETQYF. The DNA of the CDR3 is TGTGCCAGCAGCCAGTTACAGGGACCCCAAGAGACCCAGTACTTC.

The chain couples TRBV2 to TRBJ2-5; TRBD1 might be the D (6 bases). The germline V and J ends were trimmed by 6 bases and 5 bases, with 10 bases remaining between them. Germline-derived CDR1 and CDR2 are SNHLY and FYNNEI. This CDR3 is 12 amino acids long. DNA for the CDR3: TGTGCCAGCAGGGGGGCGCGGGAGACCCAGTACTTC. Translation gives CASRGARETQYF.

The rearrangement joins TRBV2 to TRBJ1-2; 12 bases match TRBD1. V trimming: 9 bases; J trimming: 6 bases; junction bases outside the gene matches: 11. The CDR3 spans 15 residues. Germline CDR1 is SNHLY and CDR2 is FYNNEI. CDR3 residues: CARARGTGGADGYTF. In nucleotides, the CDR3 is TGTGCCAGAGCAAGGGGGACAGGGGGCGCGGATGGCTACACCTTC. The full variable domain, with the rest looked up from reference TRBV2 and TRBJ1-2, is EPEVTQTPSHQVTQMGQEVILRCVPISNHLYFYWYRQILGQKVEFLVSFYNNEISEKSEIFDDQFSVERPDGSNFTLKIRSTKLEDSAMYFCARARGTGGADGYTFGSGTRLTVV.

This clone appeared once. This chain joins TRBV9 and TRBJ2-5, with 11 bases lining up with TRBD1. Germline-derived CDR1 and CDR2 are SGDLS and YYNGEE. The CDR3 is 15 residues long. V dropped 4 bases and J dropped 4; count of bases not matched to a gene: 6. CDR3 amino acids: CASSSRTGGVETQYF. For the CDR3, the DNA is TGTGCCAGCAGCTCCCGGACAGGGGGCGTAGAGACCCAGTACTTC.

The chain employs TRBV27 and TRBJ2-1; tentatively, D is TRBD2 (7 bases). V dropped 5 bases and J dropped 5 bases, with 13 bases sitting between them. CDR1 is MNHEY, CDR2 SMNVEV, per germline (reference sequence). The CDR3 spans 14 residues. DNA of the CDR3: TGTGCCAGCAGTATCCGGGGGGCACACAATGAGCAGTTCTTC. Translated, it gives CASSIRGAHNEQFF.

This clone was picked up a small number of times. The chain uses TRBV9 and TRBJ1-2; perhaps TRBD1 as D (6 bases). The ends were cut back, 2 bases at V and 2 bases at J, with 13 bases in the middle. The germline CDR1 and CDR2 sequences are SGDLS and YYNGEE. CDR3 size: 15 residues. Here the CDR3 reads CASSVRDIKNYGYTF. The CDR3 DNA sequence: TGTGCCAGCAGCGTCCGGGACATTAAGAACTATGGCTACACCTTC.